These 23 T cell receptor beta chains originate from one sample sequenced in a study of cytomegalovirus exposure and HLA in healthy donors (dated by TCRdb to 2017 to 2019). The method behind the library was the immunoSEQ multiplex PCR assay. For the multiplex PCR, a mixture combining 60 forward primers for TCR Vbeta segments and 13 reverse primers for TCR Jbeta segments was used. In its TCRdb copy, this immuneACCESS table keeps in-frame sequences only and misses some clones. Where compared with another copy, unresolved V genes explain less than half of these, and the others have no known cause. For this sample there are some 130,000 clones; more than 80% appear just once. The biggest ten clones account for about 3.3% of the sample. The sample comprised PBMCs. The receptors here all came from a male donor in good health and CMV-seronegative.

This chain uses TRBV7-2 with TRBJ1-2; D ambiguous. The V gene lost 8 bases and the J gene lost 0 bases, with 13 bases spanning the gap. CDR1 and CDR2 from the germline V gene are SGHTA and FQGNSA. There are 14 residues in the CDR3. The CDR3 spells CASSSYGANYGYTF. DNA of the CDR3: TGTGCCAGCTCCAGCTACGGGGCTAACTATGGCTACACCTTC.

J is TRBJ2-1 and V is TRBV4-1; 10 nucleotides agree with TRBD2. Losses at the gene ends were 4 bases for V and 2 bases for J; bases not matched to a gene: 2. CDR3 length: 15 amino acids. From germline, CDR1 is MGHRA and CDR2 YSYEKL. CDR3 loop: CASSLTSGPYNEQFF. The CDR3 nucleotides read TGCGCCAGCAGCCTGACTAGCGGGCCCTACAATGAGCAGTTCTTC.

This clone was seen just once. This chain joins TRBV7-9 and TRBJ2-3; TRBD1 matches 7 bases. CDR1 is SEHNR, CDR2 FQNEAQ, per germline (reference sequence). The CDR3 is made up of 15 amino acids. Losses at the gene ends were 4 bases for V and 6 bases for J; bases not matched to a gene: 10. This chain's CDR3 is CASSSRDSRGDTQYF. In DNA form, the CDR3 reads TGTGCCAGCAGCTCCCGGGACAGTCGAGGGGATACGCAGTATTTT.

This rearrangement joins TRBV28 to TRBJ2-5, with 12 bases fitting TRBD1. There are 16 residues in the CDR3. Germline V gene lookup returns CDR1 MDHEN and CDR2 SYDVKM. The junction had 3 bases not matched to a gene; V was cut back by 2 bases and J by 2 bases. CDR3 DNA: TGTGCCAGCAGTTTAGGGACAGGGGGCAATCAAGAGACCCAGTACTTC. It yields the protein CASSLGTGGNQETQYF.

V is TRBV27 and J is TRBJ1-3; TRBD1 is a possible D gene (5 bases). Germline-derived CDR1 and CDR2 are MNHEY and SMNVEV (reference sequence). The CDR3 consists of 15 residues. Trimming removed 2 bases at V and 2 bases at J, with 10 bases between. The CDR3 bases are TGTGCCAGCAGTTTAGGGAGGGGACCTGGAAACACCATATATTTT. Translated, it gives CASSLGRGPGNTIYF.

This clone showed up just a few times. The chain joins TRBV2 to TRBJ1-2; D uncertain. Per the germline V gene, CDR1 is SNHLY and CDR2 is FYNNEI. The CDR3 runs to 12 residues. V lost 4 bases, J lost 5 bases, and 8 bases lay in between. CDR3: CASSVSVYGYTF. CDR3 DNA sequence: TGTGCCAGCAGTGTATCAGTATATGGCTACACCTTC.

V is TRBV6-5 and J is TRBJ2-7; 8 bases map to TRBD1. The junction had 5 bases not matched to a gene; V was cut back by 0 bases and J by 4 bases. The CDR3 is 15 residues long. CDR1 is MNHEY, CDR2 SVGAGI, per germline. The CDR3 region is CASSYSGTGVYEQYF. The CDR3 nucleotides read TGTGCCAGCAGTTACTCTGGGACAGGAGTTTACGAGCAGTACTTC.

J is TRBJ2-5 and V is TRBV11-2; D remains unclear. The CDR3 is 14 amino acids. Germline CDR1 SGHAT, CDR2 FQNNGV. Trimming removed 0 bases from V and 3 bases from J, with 8 bases in between. CDR3 protein: CASSLEASEETQYF. Here the CDR3 DNA reads TGTGCCAGCAGCTTAGAGGCCTCCGAAGAGACCCAGTACTTC.

V and J are TRBV14 and TRBJ1-2; TRBD1 matches 9 bases. The CDR3 spans 13 residues. Trimming at V came to 3 bases and at J to 4 bases, leaving 0 bases not matched to a gene. The germline V gene has CDR1 SGHDN and CDR2 FVKESK. The CDR3 loop reads CASSQDRGYGYTF. For the CDR3, the DNA is TGTGCCAGCAGCCAGGACAGGGGCTATGGCTACACCTTC.

The chain is built from TRBV5-5 and TRBJ2-5, with 7 bases fitting TRBD2. Trimming removed 4 bases from V and 1 base from J; junction bases left unmatched: 7. Germline CDR1 and CDR2: SGHKS and YYEKEE (reference sequence). CDR3 length: 15 amino acids. The CDR3 reads CASSPGGTPQETQYF. The CDR3 region has the DNA TGTGCCAGCAGCCCCGGGGGGACCCCCCAAGAGACCCAGTACTTC.

The chain carries TRBV7-2 and TRBJ1-2, with D possibly being TRBD1 (5 bases). Between the trimmed V and J ends, which lost 1 base and 3 bases, there was a span of 12 bases. CDR1 is SGHTA and CDR2 is FQGNSA in the germline V gene. The CDR3 runs to 15 residues. The CDR3 region has the DNA TGTGCCAGCAGCTTAGAAATTGGGGCGCACTATGGCTACACCTTC. It yields the protein CASSLEIGAHYGYTF.

This sequence joins TRBV6-4 and TRBJ2-7; 8 nucleotides align to TRBD2. V gave up 6 bases and J gave up 2 bases; unmatched junction bases: 12. There are 16 residues in the CDR3. The V gene's germline CDR1 is MRHNA and CDR2 SNTAGT. In DNA, the CDR3 is TGTGCCAGCAGAGTTGGAGGTAGCGGGACTCCCTACGAGCAGTACTTC. This gives the protein CASRVGGSGTPYEQYF.

The chain has TRBV30 and TRBJ2-7; 11 positions agree with TRBD2. Germline values: CDR1 GTSNPN, CDR2 SVGIG (reference sequence). J gave up 0 bases and V 0 bases, and 10 bases lay outside the gene matches. The CDR3 runs to 18 residues. CDR3 protein: CAWSVITTSGEVSYEQYF. CDR3 nucleotides: TGTGCCTGGAGTGTTATTACGACTAGCGGGGAGGTCTCCTACGAGCAGTACTTC.

The chain has TRBV11-2 and TRBJ2-5, with D possibly TRBD1 on 5 matching bases. V lost 3 bases and J 5 bases, leaving 13 bases between the germline ends. The CDR3 extends over 14 amino acids. Germline CDR1 is SGHAT and CDR2 is FQNNGV. The CDR3 bases are TGTGCCAGCAGCTTGGTGCCAGGGCGGGAGACCCAGTACTTC. Protein product: CASSLVPGRETQYF.

The rearrangement links TRBV14 to TRBJ2-1; 9 bases are a match to TRBD2. After removal of 1 base from V and 8 bases from J, the junction contained 9 bases not matched to a gene. Germline-derived CDR1 and CDR2 are SGHDN and FVKESK. CDR3 length equals 16 residues. As DNA, the CDR3 is TGTGCCAGCAGCCAAGTTTCTGCGGGAGGGCCATATGAGCAGTTCTTC. Translated, it gives CASSQVSAGGPYEQFF.

This sequence joins TRBV19 and TRBJ2-1; unclear D gene. CDR1 and CDR2 from the germline V gene are LNHDA and SQIVND (reference sequence). Between the trimmed V and J ends, which lost 1 base and 2 bases, there was a span of 15 bases. The CDR3 length is 17 residues. The CDR3 spells CASSIVTIQRPYNEQFF. The CDR3 DNA is TGTGCCAGTAGTATAGTTACAATCCAGCGCCCCTACAATGAGCAGTTCTTC.

The CDR3 nucleotides read TGTGCCAGCAGCTTGGCGTCGGGTTGGGGCTACACCTTC. Amino acids: CASSLASGWGYTF. The chain uses TRBV7-9 and TRBJ1-2; unclear D gene. CDR1 is SEHNR, CDR2 FQNEAQ, per germline (reference sequence). The CDR3 is 13 amino acids. V gave up 3 bases and J gave up 8 bases, with 13 bases separating them.

CDR3 coding DNA: TGTGCCAGCAGCACCCCACAGGGAAGGATGAACGAGCAGTACTTC. Translating it yields CASSTPQGRMNEQYF. The chain combines TRBV11-1 with TRBJ2-7; weak D call: TRBD1 (6 bases). The CDR3 loop spans 15 amino acids. V was pared by 5 bases and J by 5 bases, with 19 bases between. Germline V gene data show CDR1 as SGHAT and CDR2 as FQDESV (reference sequence).

The CDR3 bases are TGTGCCACCAGCAGAGGCGGGCAGGCGAACACTGAAGCTTTCTTT. This encodes CATSRGGQANTEAFF. The genes are TRBV15 and TRBJ1-1; D gene ambiguous. Germline V gives CDR1 LNHNV, CDR2 YYDKDF (reference sequence). Trimming took off 1 base at V and 1 base at J, with 10 bases between the two ends. CDR3 length: 15 residues.

This clone occurred a few times. The CDR3 DNA reads as TGCGCCAGCAGTGATGCTAGCGGGGGGGTCCGCGAGCAGTACTTC. It specifies CASSDASGGVREQYF. V usage is TRBV10-2 and J usage is TRBJ2-7; 12 nucleotides match TRBD2. This CDR3 spans 15 amino acids. Per germline, CDR1 WSHSY and CDR2 SAAADI. The trim removed 3 bases at V and 6 bases at J, leaving 6 bases unmatched.

The chain carries TRBV5-4 and TRBJ2-7; weak D call: TRBD2 (5 bases). Germline-derived CDR1 and CDR2 are SGHNT and YYREEE (reference sequence). CDR3 length: 13 amino acids. Trimming cost V 4 bases and J 5 bases, with 13 bases left between them. The CDR3 DNA reads as TGTGCCAGCAGCGCCGGGATAATAAACGAGCAGTACTTC. The encoded protein is CASSAGIINEQYF.

This sequence joins TRBV30 and TRBJ2-7, with 7 positions matching TRBD1. V shed 2 bases, J shed 6 bases, and the junction held 1 base outside the gene matches. This CDR3 spans 11 amino acids. Germline V lookup: CDR1 GTSNPN, CDR2 SVGIG (reference sequence). Here the CDR3 DNA reads TGTGCCTGGAGTAGGGGGCGCGAGCAGTACTTC. This translates into CAWSRGREQYF.

The rearrangement links TRBV9 to TRBJ2-7, with TRBD1 matching 7 bases. Germline CDR1 reads SGDLS; CDR2 reads YYNGEE. The V segment lost 4 bases and the J segment 3 bases; nucleotides outside the gene matches: 7. The CDR3 is made up of 14 amino acids. CDR3 coding DNA: TGTGCCAGCAGCCGTACGGCAGGGGGCTACGAGCAGTACTTC. Amino acids: CASSRTAGGYEQYF.